The rows below give T cell receptor beta chains drawn from one sample of a study of CD8+CD57+ T cells in acquired aplastic anemia. TCRdb fed the reads into MiXCR, producing one record per CDR3 protein. The table lists 180,000 or so distinct CDR3 sequences, just over 45% of them singletons. The sequencing input was sorted CD4+, CD8+, or CD8+CD57+ T cells (not recorded which) from PBMCs. The receptors stem from a human donor in good health. Both conserved end residues are part of each CDR3. The order of the fields is clone size, D gene, J gene, V gene, CDR3 DNA, CDR3 protein. The D gene is left open where the match is weak. The size entry is marked missing in some rows and otherwise reads once, few, many or a size class.

clone_size: once
d_call: NA
j_call: TRBJ1-1
v_call: TRBV30
cdr3_nt: TGTGCCTGGAGTGTATACGTGGACACTGAAGCTTTCTTT
cdr3_aa: CAWSVYVDTEAFF

clone_size: many
d_call: NA
j_call: TRBJ1-1
v_call: TRBV3-1
cdr3_nt: TGTGCCAGCAGCCGATCAGACAGGAACACTGAAGCTTTCTTT
cdr3_aa: CASSRSDRNTEAFF

clone_size: NA
d_call: TRBD1
j_call: TRBJ2-2
v_call: TRBV29-1
cdr3_nt: TGCAGCGGTCGCCTACAGGGGGCGGGCACCGGGGAGCTGTTTTTT
cdr3_aa: CSGRLQGAGTGELFF

clone_size: few
d_call: NA
j_call: TRBJ2-5
v_call: TRBV5-1
cdr3_nt: TGCGCCAGCAGAACCTCCATGACGGGACTCCAGTACTTC
cdr3_aa: CASRTSMTGLQYF

clone_size: once
d_call: TRBD1
j_call: TRBJ1-5
v_call: TRBV10-2
cdr3_nt: TGCGCCAGCAGTGGCAGGGGGGATAATCAGCCCCAGCATTTT
cdr3_aa: CASSGRGDNQPQHF

clone_size: many
d_call: NA
j_call: TRBJ1-6
v_call: TRBV12-3/TRBV12-4
cdr3_nt: TGTGCCAGCAGTGACCCCCCTCTCGGAAATTCACCCCTCCACTTT
cdr3_aa: CASSDPPLGNSPLHF

clone_size: many
d_call: NA
j_call: TRBJ2-7
v_call: TRBV19
cdr3_nt: TGTGCCAGTAGTATAGTCGCAGGGGCCTACGAGCAGTACTTC
cdr3_aa: CASSIVAGAYEQYF

clone_size: many
d_call: TRBD2
j_call: TRBJ2-5
v_call: TRBV30
cdr3_nt: TGTGCCTGGAGCCTGGGAGGGGCGGTGGAGACCCAGTACTTC
cdr3_aa: CAWSLGGAVETQYF

clone_size: many
d_call: TRBD1
j_call: TRBJ1-6
v_call: TRBV27
cdr3_nt: TGTGCCAGCAGTGCGTCCCGGGACAGGGGAAGGTACTCACCCCTCCACTTT
cdr3_aa: CASSASRDRGRYSPLHF

clone_size: many
d_call: TRBD1
j_call: TRBJ1-1
v_call: TRBV29-1
cdr3_nt: TGCAGCGTTGAACGGGCGGGACAGGGCGCTGAAGCTTTCTTT
cdr3_aa: CSVERAGQGAEAFF

clone_size: once
d_call: NA
j_call: TRBJ2-7
v_call: TRBV6-1
cdr3_nt: TGTGCCAGCAGAAAGACAGTAACCTACGAGCAGTACTTC
cdr3_aa: CASRKTVTYEQYF

clone_size: many
d_call: TRBD2
j_call: TRBJ2-7
v_call: TRBV7-3
cdr3_nt: TGTGCCAGCAGACAAGCGGGAGGGCCCTACGAGCAGTACTTC
cdr3_aa: CASRQAGGPYEQYF

clone_size: many
d_call: TRBD1
j_call: TRBJ2-5
v_call: TRBV29-1
cdr3_nt: TGCAGCGTCCGACAGGGGATGTTTGAGACCCAGTACTTC
cdr3_aa: CSVRQGMFETQYF

clone_size: many
d_call: TRBD2
j_call: TRBJ2-2
v_call: TRBV19
cdr3_nt: TGTGCCAGTAGTATTGGGTGGACTAGCCCCGGGGAGCTGTTTTTT
cdr3_aa: CASSIGWTSPGELFF

clone_size: NA
d_call: NA
j_call: TRBJ2-5
v_call: TRBV15
cdr3_nt: TGTGCCACCAGCAGAGATGGTACCGGGAGTTCTCAAGAGACCCAGTACTTC
cdr3_aa: CATSRDGTGSSQETQYF

clone_size: few
d_call: NA
j_call: TRBJ2-3
v_call: TRBV24-1
cdr3_nt: TGTGCCACCAGTGCGGCAGGGACGGATACGCAGTATTTT
cdr3_aa: CATSAAGTDTQYF

clone_size: NA
d_call: NA
j_call: TRBJ1-2
v_call: TRBV2
cdr3_nt: TGTGCCAGCAGTGAACAGGGCGCTAACTATGGCTACACCTTC
cdr3_aa: CASSEQGANYGYTF

clone_size: many
d_call: NA
j_call: TRBJ2-7
v_call: TRBV9
cdr3_nt: TGTGCCGGGTGGCTAACTCAAAACCATTCCTACGAGCAGTACTTC
cdr3_aa: CAGWLTQNHSYEQYF

clone_size: NA
d_call: TRBD1
j_call: TRBJ1-2
v_call: TRBV11-1
cdr3_nt: TGTGCCAGTAGCTTAGCGGGGACAGATGCTAACTATGGCTACACCTTC
cdr3_aa: CASSLAGTDANYGYTF

clone_size: NA
d_call: NA
j_call: TRBJ2-7
v_call: TRBV29-1
cdr3_nt: TGCAGCGTTGAAGATCGGACAGCCTACGAGCAGTACTTC
cdr3_aa: CSVEDRTAYEQYF

clone_size: NA
d_call: NA
j_call: TRBJ1-1
v_call: TRBV14
cdr3_nt: TGTGCCAGCAGCGAGGGGCCAAACACTGAAGCTTTCTTT
cdr3_aa: CASSEGPNTEAFF

clone_size: NA
d_call: NA
j_call: TRBJ1-5
v_call: TRBV12-3/TRBV12-4
cdr3_nt: TGTGCCAGCAGTTTACGAGGGGCGAACAATCAGCCCCAGCATTTT
cdr3_aa: CASSLRGANNQPQHF

clone_size: once
d_call: NA
j_call: TRBJ1-2
v_call: TRBV7-8
cdr3_nt: TGTGCCAGCAGGTCAGGGCGCTATGGCTACACCTTC
cdr3_aa: CASRSGRYGYTF

clone_size: few
d_call: NA
j_call: TRBJ1-1
v_call: TRBV18
cdr3_nt: TGTGCCAGCTCCCTCCTCCCCACGGTGGTGAACACTGAAGCTTTCTTT
cdr3_aa: CASSLLPTVVNTEAFF

clone_size: many
d_call: TRBD2
j_call: TRBJ2-3
v_call: TRBV4-2
cdr3_nt: TGTGCCAGCAGCCAAGGGCGGACTAGCGGAGATACGCAGTATTTT
cdr3_aa: CASSQGRTSGDTQYF

clone_size: NA
d_call: NA
j_call: TRBJ1-1
v_call: TRBV25-1
cdr3_nt: TGTGCCAGCACCACCTTTGGGCGTGGCACTGAAGCTTTCTTT
cdr3_aa: CASTTFGRGTEAFF

clone_size: NA
d_call: NA
j_call: TRBJ2-3
v_call: TRBV19
cdr3_nt: TGTGCCAGTATCGGGTTCACAGATACGCAGTATTTT
cdr3_aa: CASIGFTDTQYF

clone_size: NA
d_call: NA
j_call: TRBJ2-2
v_call: TRBV10-1
cdr3_nt: TGCGCCAGCAGTCCTACGGACAAGGCGAACACCGGGGAGCTGTTTTTT
cdr3_aa: CASSPTDKANTGELFF

clone_size: NA
d_call: NA
j_call: TRBJ2-7
v_call: TRBV2
cdr3_nt: TGTGCCAGCAGTGTTTCCACACTGGGCGAGCAGTACTTC
cdr3_aa: CASSVSTLGEQYF

clone_size: many
d_call: NA
j_call: TRBJ2-1
v_call: TRBV11-2
cdr3_nt: TGTGCCAGCAGTTTCACGGGACTGCAGTTCTTC
cdr3_aa: CASSFTGLQFF

clone_size: NA
d_call: TRBD1
j_call: TRBJ1-3
v_call: TRBV11-1
cdr3_nt: TGTGCCAGCAGCTTAGCCCGGACAGGTCGGGGAAACACCATATATTTT
cdr3_aa: CASSLARTGRGNTIYF

clone_size: many
d_call: NA
j_call: TRBJ1-6
v_call: TRBV11-2
cdr3_nt: TGTGCCAGCAGCTTTGAAGGCTACTCCTATAATTCACCCCTCCACTTT
cdr3_aa: CASSFEGYSYNSPLHF

clone_size: many
d_call: TRBD1
j_call: TRBJ1-5
v_call: TRBV6-1
cdr3_nt: TGTGCCAGCAGTCGGGACAGGGAGGATCAGCCCCAGCATTTT
cdr3_aa: CASSRDREDQPQHF

clone_size: NA
d_call: TRBD1
j_call: TRBJ1-2
v_call: TRBV7-9
cdr3_nt: TGTGCCAGCAGCTCCCGGACAGGATGGGAAGCTGGCTACACCTTC
cdr3_aa: CASSSRTGWEAGYTF

clone_size: NA
d_call: TRBD2
j_call: TRBJ2-1
v_call: TRBV2
cdr3_nt: TGTGCCAGCAGTGAAGACGGGCTAGCGGGGGGCGGAGAGCAGTTCTTC
cdr3_aa: CASSEDGLAGGGEQFF

clone_size: many
d_call: NA
j_call: TRBJ1-6
v_call: TRBV20-1
cdr3_nt: TGCAGTGCTAGAGGGTCCTCGGTGGGATCACCCCTCCACTTT
cdr3_aa: CSARGSSVGSPLHF

clone_size: NA
d_call: NA
j_call: TRBJ2-3
v_call: TRBV20-1
cdr3_nt: TGCAGTGCTATCCTCGGAGGAGCAGATACGCAGTATTTT
cdr3_aa: CSAILGGADTQYF

clone_size: NA
d_call: NA
j_call: TRBJ2-7
v_call: TRBV2
cdr3_nt: TGTGCCAGCGTTGAATCCGGGCAGTCCTACGAGCAGTACTTC
cdr3_aa: CASVESGQSYEQYF

clone_size: NA
d_call: NA
j_call: TRBJ1-2
v_call: TRBV9
cdr3_nt: TGTGCCAGCAGCGAACGGGACTCCTACTATGGCTACACCTTC
cdr3_aa: CASSERDSYYGYTF

clone_size: NA
d_call: NA
j_call: TRBJ1-6
v_call: TRBV3-1
cdr3_nt: TGTGCCAGCAGCCAAGCCCAGAACTCACCCCTCCACTTT
cdr3_aa: CASSQAQNSPLHF

clone_size: many
d_call: TRBD2
j_call: TRBJ2-3
v_call: TRBV7-9
cdr3_nt: TGTGCCAGCAGCTTAGGTCACGCGGGAGGGGGAGATACGCAGTATTTT
cdr3_aa: CASSLGHAGGGDTQYF

clone_size: NA
d_call: NA
j_call: TRBJ2-1
v_call: TRBV20-1
cdr3_nt: TGCAGTGCTAGAGACCCACGGGAACGGGCAAACCTGCACAATGAGCAGCTCTTC
cdr3_aa: CSARDPRERANLHNEQLF

clone_size: NA
d_call: TRBD2
j_call: TRBJ2-1
v_call: TRBV12-3/TRBV12-4
cdr3_nt: TGTGCCAGCAGTTTAGCGAGGGCGGGAGGGCCCGTTGAGCAGTTCTTC
cdr3_aa: CASSLARAGGPVEQFF

clone_size: many
d_call: NA
j_call: TRBJ1-2
v_call: TRBV12-3/TRBV12-4
cdr3_nt: TGTGCCAGCAGTTTCTCACCCTATGGCTACACCTTC
cdr3_aa: CASSFSPYGYTF

clone_size: NA
d_call: NA
j_call: TRBJ2-1
v_call: TRBV29-1
cdr3_nt: TGCAGCGTTGAAGGGGTTCCTGAGCAGTTCTTC
cdr3_aa: CSVEGVPEQFF

clone_size: NA
d_call: TRBD1
j_call: TRBJ1-5
v_call: TRBV19
cdr3_nt: TGTGCCAGTAGTATAGATCCACAGGGGCGAGGCAATCAGCCCCAGCATTTT
cdr3_aa: CASSIDPQGRGNQPQHF

clone_size: many
d_call: NA
j_call: TRBJ1-2
v_call: TRBV25-1
cdr3_nt: TGTGCCAGCAGTGCTTTCGACGGCTCTTACATCGGCTACACCTTC
cdr3_aa: CASSAFDGSYIGYTF

clone_size: many
d_call: TRBD2
j_call: TRBJ2-3
v_call: TRBV5-1
cdr3_nt: TGCGCCAGCAGCTTGGCATTACGGGAGGGCCTATCTAGCACAGATACGCAGTATTTT
cdr3_aa: CASSLALREGLSSTDTQYF

clone_size: NA
d_call: TRBD1
j_call: TRBJ1-1
v_call: TRBV5-6
cdr3_nt: TGTGCCAGCACTCCAGGGGGCCCGAACACTGAAGCTTTCTTT
cdr3_aa: CASTPGGPNTEAFF

clone_size: many
d_call: TRBD2
j_call: TRBJ2-3
v_call: TRBV12-3/TRBV12-4
cdr3_nt: TGTGCCAGCCGAGGGCTAGCGGCCCCAGATACGCAGTATTTT
cdr3_aa: CASRGLAAPDTQYF

clone_size: many
d_call: TRBD2
j_call: TRBJ2-4
v_call: TRBV24-1
cdr3_nt: TGTGCCACCAGTGATCGGGGGGAGGCCAAAAACATTCAGTACTTC
cdr3_aa: CATSDRGEAKNIQYF